The subject of this entry is one T cell receptor (beta chain). Its antigen remains unknown. The sample comes from a study of shared clonotypes between healthy human individuals. Whole-study results and caveats: Memory subsets had estimated richness that was generally smaller than that of naive subsets.

The CDR3 runs to 19 residues. With 1 base removed from V and 0 bases from J, the gap between germline ends came to 19 bases. Per germline, CDR1 SGHNT and CDR2 YENEEA. This table comes from immunoSEQ multiplex PCR, and its TCRdb copy is limited to in-frame clones, with some not included. The sample contains about 980,000 clones, 76% of which appear only once. This TCR was recovered from a man between 18 and 29 years old in good health. Material: memory CD4+ T cells sorted from blood. Subset reported: CD45RA-negative fraction. The chain joins TRBV11-3 to TRBJ1-5; unclear D gene. DNA for the CDR3: TGTGCCAGCAGCTTAGTCGTGGCTGGGATGTTGGATAGCAATCAGCCCCAGCATTTT. Protein product: CASSLVVAGMLDSNQPQHF.